A selection of T cell receptor beta chains follows, all from one sample in a study of cytomegalovirus exposure and HLA in healthy donors. The method was immunoSEQ multiplex PCR; TCRdb's version includes in-frame clones alone and lacks a portion of them. Counted here are 150,000 to 200,000 clones, approximately 80% occurring once; the ten biggest clones make up around 14%. Specimen: PBMCs. The receptors were sampled from a woman between 25 and 40 years old in good health and CMV-seropositive. Both conserved end residues are part of each CDR3. D genes are given only for firm matches. Clone size is not always given. Where it is, it says once, few, many or a class for expanded clones.

DNA	CDR3	V	J	size	D
TGTGCCAGCGGAAATCCAGGGGACGGACAGCCCCAGCATTTT	CASGNPGDGQPQHF	TRBV6-1	TRBJ1-5	-	-
TGCAGCGTTGAGAGAACAGAAGAGACCCAGTACTTC	CSVERTEETQYF	TRBV29-1	TRBJ2-5	-	-
TGTGCCAGCAGCCAAGACCCAGGACAAGAGACCCAGTACTTC	CASSQDPGQETQYF	TRBV7-6	TRBJ2-5	-	-
TGTGCCAGCAGCTCAAGTACAGTGAACACTGAAGCTTTCTTT	CASSSSTVNTEAFF	TRBV11-2	TRBJ1-1	-	-
TGTGCCAGCAGCTTCGACAGGGCCGATCAGCCCCAGCATTTT	CASSFDRADQPQHF	TRBV7-2	TRBJ1-5	-	TRBD1
TGTGCCAGCAGCTTAAGGACAGAAGAATCGGCCGTAAACTCACCCCTCCACTTT	CASSLRTEESAVNSPLHF	TRBV13	TRBJ1-6	-	-
TGTGCCAGTAGTAGCCGGGAGGGCCTGGGCACTGAAGCTTTCTTT	CASSSREGLGTEAFF	TRBV19	TRBJ1-1	-	-
TGTGCTAGTGGTTTGGTATTGCAGCGGGAGGTATACGAGCAGTACTTC	CASGLVLQREVYEQYF	TRBV12-5	TRBJ2-7	few	TRBD2
TGCGCCAGCAGCAGCGGGACGCTAATTAACTATGGCTACACCTTC	CASSSGTLINYGYTF	TRBV5-1	TRBJ1-2	-	-
TGTGGGCTGAGGGGGCCTGGAAACACCATATATTTT	CGLRGPGNTIYF	TRBV11-2	TRBJ1-3	-	TRBD1
TGTGCCAGCAGTAAACTAAGACTAGCCCAAATCACCGGGGAGCTGTTTTTT	CASSKLRLAQITGELFF	TRBV28	TRBJ2-2	few	TRBD2
TGTGCCACCAGCACGGGACTAGGAGAGACCCAGTACTTC	CATSTGLGETQYF	TRBV15	TRBJ2-5	-	TRBD2
TGTGCCAGCAGACTCCTGGGACTAGGCAACACTGAAGCTTTCTTT	CASRLLGLGNTEAFF	TRBV14	TRBJ1-1	-	-
TGCAGCGTCCCCAGCTCTGGAAACACCATATATTTT	CSVPSSGNTIYF	TRBV29-1	TRBJ1-3	-	-
TGTGCCAGCAGTTCTGGACACTATGAAAAACTGTTTTTT	CASSSGHYEKLFF	TRBV27	TRBJ1-4	few	-
TGTGCCAGTCAGGGGCCCGGGGAGCTGTTTTTT	CASQGPGELFF	TRBV27	TRBJ2-2	-	-
TGTGCCAGCAGCGTAGCTGATAGCAATGAGCAGTTCTTC	CASSVADSNEQFF	TRBV9	TRBJ2-1	-	-
TGTGCCAGCAGTTTAAGTCTAAGCTACGAGCAGTACTTC	CASSLSLSYEQYF	TRBV28	TRBJ2-7	-	-
TGTGCCAGCAGTGATCCCCCGGGATCACAAGAGACCCAGTACTTC	CASSDPPGSQETQYF	TRBV2	TRBJ2-5	-	-
TGTGCCAGCAGTGAAGGGGCACCAGCACTCTCCTACGAGCAGTACTTC	CASSEGAPALSYEQYF	TRBV6-1	TRBJ2-7	-	-
TGTGCCAGCAAGAAAGGGGGTTCATCCGGGGAGCTGTTTTTT	CASKKGGSSGELFF	TRBV7-9	TRBJ2-2	-	-
TGTGCCATCAGTAGGGGGATGAACACTGAAGCTTTCTTT	CAISRGMNTEAFF	TRBV10-3	TRBJ1-1	few	-
TGCGCCAGCAGGAGGGACACCGGGGAGCTGTTTTTT	CASRRDTGELFF	TRBV5-1	TRBJ2-2	-	-
TGTGCCAGGCGGAGTGTGGGGAACACTGAAGCTTTCTTT	CARRSVGNTEAFF	TRBV2	TRBJ1-1	-	-
TGTGCCACCAGCCGGGGACTAGGGTTCGATGTGGAGACCCAGTACTTC	CATSRGLGFDVETQYF	TRBV15	TRBJ2-5	few	TRBD2
TGTGCCAGCAGCGTAGGTGGGGGGGCCCAGTACTTC	CASSVGGGAQYF	TRBV9	TRBJ2-5	-	TRBD2
TGTGCCACCAGCAGAGAAGAACTAGCATCCTACAATGAGCAGTTCTTC	CATSREELASYNEQFF	TRBV15	TRBJ2-1	-	-
TGCGCCAGCAGCCAAGTAGGCAGGGTGGGGAACACTGAAGCTTTCTTT	CASSQVGRVGNTEAFF	TRBV4-1	TRBJ1-1	-	-
TGTGCCAGCAGCCCAACCGGAGGGTGGACTGAAGCTTTCTTT	CASSPTGGWTEAFF	TRBV7-3	TRBJ1-1	-	-
TGTGCCAGCAGCTTCCGTTGGGGCCACAATGAGCAGTTCTTC	CASSFRWGHNEQFF	TRBV2	TRBJ2-1	-	-
TGCGCCAGCAGCCCGCGAGACAACTGGGAGACCCAGTACTTC	CASSPRDNWETQYF	TRBV5-1	TRBJ2-5	-	-
TGTGCCAGCAGTGAATTAGGGGGGGCGTTAGGCCAAGAGACCCAGTACTTC	CASSELGGALGQETQYF	TRBV25-1	TRBJ2-5	few	-
TGTGCCAGCAGACCCGGACAGGGGAGGGCACCCCTCCACTTT	CASRPGQGRAPLHF	TRBV28	TRBJ1-6	few	TRBD1
TGTGCCACCAGCAGAACCAGGGGTGATGGCAATCAGCCCCAGCATTTT	CATSRTRGDGNQPQHF	TRBV15	TRBJ1-5	-	-
TGTGCCAGTAGTATTGCGGGACTTGCGGCAGATACGCAGTATTTT	CASSIAGLAADTQYF	TRBV19	TRBJ2-3	-	-
TGTGCCAGCAGTGAGTTTGGGACTAGCGTCAATGAGCAGTTCTTC	CASSEFGTSVNEQFF	TRBV2	TRBJ2-1	-	TRBD2
TGTGCCAGCAGCCCGGGACAGGTCGGCACCATATATTTT	CASSPGQVGTIYF	TRBV28	TRBJ1-3	-	TRBD1
TGTGCCAGCGCGTTACAGGGGGCCTATAATTCACCCCTCCACTTT	CASALQGAYNSPLHF	TRBV2	TRBJ1-6	-	TRBD1
TGTGCCAGCAGCTGGGTCGGGACTAGCGGGAGGGAATACAATGAGCAGTTCTTC	CASSWVGTSGREYNEQFF	TRBV11-3	TRBJ2-1	-	TRBD2
TGTGCCAGCAGCGTAGCGTCGACAGGGGAAAACATTCAGTACTTC	CASSVASTGENIQYF	TRBV9	TRBJ2-4	-	TRBD1
TGTGCCAGCAGTGGACTAGCGGACTACGAGCAGTACTTC	CASSGLADYEQYF	TRBV28	TRBJ2-7	-	TRBD2
TGTGCCAGCACTGTGGTCCCCAGGGGGCGGGCCGGGGAGCTGTTTTTT	CASTVVPRGRAGELFF	TRBV7-9	TRBJ2-2	-	TRBD1
TGTGCCAGCAGCAATATCCAGGATAAACCTAGCCCCGGGGAGCTGTTTTTT	CASSNIQDKPSPGELFF	TRBV21-1	TRBJ2-2	once	-
TGTGCCTGGCAGGTCGACAGGAACACTGAAGCTTTCTTT	CAWQVDRNTEAFF	TRBV30	TRBJ1-1	-	-
TGTGCCAGCAGCGCCACTAACGGGAATGAGCAGTTCTTC	CASSATNGNEQFF	TRBV11-3	TRBJ2-1	-	-
TGTGCCAGCAGTGACGGAGTCAGGGGGCGGCGGACTGAAGCTTTCTTT	CASSDGVRGRRTEAFF	TRBV2	TRBJ1-1	few	TRBD1